The sequence of this T cell receptor beta chain was determined in a study of blood T cell repertoires in COVID-19. Study-wide context: Sites across the United States, Italy and Spain contributed samples from acute and convalescent COVID-19. T cells, B-cell-depleted T cells, or PBMCs provided the cDNA or gDNA that served as material.

The CDR3 has 15 residues. Germline CDR1 reads SGHRS; CDR2 reads YFSETQ. With 4 bases removed from V and 5 bases from J, the gap between germline ends came to 18 bases. How the authors handled the data: The assay estimated nucleated cells by amplifying reference gene primers. Assay used: immunoSEQ multiplex PCR; TCRdb lists only in-frame clones, some missing. The D gene and trimming were derived from the DNA, and the V and J assignments and clone size from that table. The repertoire consists of 30,000 to 40,000 clones, with approximately 86% occurring once and the leading ten covering around 5%. The sequence was obtained from a man aged 45-65 years with active COVID-19. Sequenced sample: peripheral blood. The rearrangement links TRBV5-1 to TRBJ1-2; a weak D match, TRBD1 (5 bases). CDR3 protein: CASSLPNTGGYGYTF. CDR3 nucleotides: TGCGCCAGCAGCCTTCCCAACACAGGAGGGTATGGCTACACCTTC.